This is a list of T cell receptor beta chains from one sample in a study of blood T cell repertoires in COVID-19. The table came from immunoSEQ multiplex PCR; TCRdb's copy has only in-frame clones and leaves some out. The sample lists about 300,000 clones, roughly 91% seen once, with 1.8% in the top ten. Sample: peripheral blood. The receptor source for this set is a woman in her 30s with COVID-19, enrolled during active disease. CDR3s include the opening cysteine and the closing phenylalanine or tryptophan. The D gene is left open where the match is weak. The size of a clone is reported for some rows only, either as once, few or many, or as a class for expanded clones.

>TRBD2|TRBJ2-2|NA|TRBV2
TGTGCCAGCAGTGACTCGCGGGGGGGCGGCGGGGAGCTGTTTTTT
CASSDSRGGGGELFF
>TRBD1|TRBJ1-6|NA|TRBV6-5
TGTGCCAGCAGAGGGACAGGGGAATATTCACCCCTCCACTTT
CASRGTGEYSPLHF
>TRBD1|TRBJ2-5|NA|TRBV3-1/TRBV3-2
TGTGCCAGCAGGCCAATAACAGGGGAAGAGACCCAGTACTTC
CASRPITGEETQYF
>NA|TRBJ1-1|NA|TRBV27
TGTGCCAGCAGTTTATCAGAGGGCACTGAAGCTTTCTTT
CASSLSEGTEAFF
>NA|TRBJ2-1|NA|TRBV6-5
TGTGCCAGCAGCCATCCCGGGGGGCAGTCTTCGCAGTTCTTC
CASSHPGGQSSQFF
>TRBD1|TRBJ1-2|NA|TRBV7-9
TGTGCCAGCAGCCTGGACAGGGTGGGAGGCTACACCTTC
CASSLDRVGGYTF
>NA|TRBJ2-2|few|TRBV24-1
TGTGCCACCAGGGGCGGGACTGACACCGGGGAGCTGTTTTTT
CATRGGTDTGELFF
>TRBD1|TRBJ1-2|NA|TRBV18
TGTGCCAGCTCAGAAACCCATGGGACAGGGGGCAATGGCTACACCTTC
CASSETHGTGGNGYTF
>NA|TRBJ1-6|NA|TRBV5-1
TGCGCCAGCAGCTTGGCCGGACACTCATCCCTCCACTTT
CASSLAGHSSLHF
>NA|TRBJ1-5|NA|TRBV30
TGTGCCTGGAAACAGGACAGCGGCTGGGTCGGTGGCAATCAGCCCCAGCATTTT
CAWKQDSGWVGGNQPQHF
>NA|TRBJ2-5|NA|TRBV6-6
TGTGCCAGCAGTCCCGATAGGGGGACCAAGACCCAGTACTTC
CASSPDRGTKTQYF
>TRBD1|TRBJ2-3|NA|TRBV15
TGTGCCACCAGCAAATCTCTGGTAGGACAGGGGTCAGATACGCAGTATTTT
CATSKSLVGQGSDTQYF
>NA|TRBJ2-3|NA|TRBV7-2
TGTGCCAGCAGCCCCCGAGGCACAGATACGCAGTATTTT
CASSPRGTDTQYF
>NA|TRBJ1-1|NA|TRBV4-2
TGTGCCAGCAGCCAAGCCGCAGGGGTTACTGAAGCTTTCTTT
CASSQAAGVTEAFF
>NA|TRBJ2-5|once|TRBV5-1
TGCGCCAGCAGGGCTACCCTAGCGCGGGAGACCCAGTACTTC
CASRATLARETQYF
>TRBD1|TRBJ1-3|NA|TRBV19
TGTGCCAGTAGTACAGGACAGGGGGCGATCGGAAACACCATATATTTT
CASSTGQGAIGNTIYF
>TRBD1|TRBJ2-7|NA|TRBV12-3/TRBV12-4
TGTGCCAGTGGGAAAACAGGGGGCAACGAGCAGTACTTC
CASGKTGGNEQYF
>TRBD1|TRBJ1-1|NA|TRBV2
TGTGCCAGCAGTAAGACAGGGGGCTCCGAAGCTTTCTTT
CASSKTGGSEAFF
>NA|TRBJ1-1|NA|TRBV4-2
TGTGCCAGCAGCCGGATTACAGGTGAAGCTTTCTTT
CASSRITGEAFF
>NA|TRBJ2-7|NA|TRBV6-6
TGTGCCAGCAGTTACTCACCAGGGGCCTACGAGCAGTACTTC
CASSYSPGAYEQYF
>NA|TRBJ1-1|NA|TRBV6-1
TGTGCCAGCAGTGAAGAATTGGGGGAGGGGACTGAAGCTTTCTTT
CASSEELGEGTEAFF
>NA|TRBJ1-6|NA|TRBV5-6
TGTGCCAGCAGCTTGGGGAGTCCCAATAATTCACCCCTCCACTTT
CASSLGSPNNSPLHF
>NA|TRBJ1-4|few|TRBV16
TGTGCCAGCAGCCCCGGAAGGACAAATAATGAAAAACTGTTTTTT
CASSPGRTNNEKLFF
>TRBD1|TRBJ1-2|NA|TRBV4-2
TGTGCCAGCAGCCAAGAGCAGGGGGAGACGGGCTACACCTTC
CASSQEQGETGYTF
>TRBD1|TRBJ1-5|NA|TRBV5-8
TGTGCCAGCAGCTTGCGACAGGGAATACGGTTTTATCAGCCCCAGCATTTT
CASSLRQGIRFYQPQHF
>TRBD2|TRBJ2-6|NA|TRBV3-1/TRBV3-2
TGTGCCAGCAGCCACTGGGCGGGGGGCTCTGGGGCCAACGTCCTGACTTTC
CASSHWAGGSGANVLTF
>NA|TRBJ2-1|NA|TRBV18
TGTGCCAGCTCACCAACTGAACTTAATGAGCAGTTCTTC
CASSPTELNEQFF
>NA|TRBJ2-2|NA|TRBV5-1
TGCGCCAGCAGCGTATCAGGGATGAACACCGGGGAGCTGTTTTTT
CASSVSGMNTGELFF
>NA|TRBJ1-5|NA|TRBV4-2
TGTGCCAGCAGCCAAGTCGAGGGTTTGGGCAATCAGCCCCAGCATTTT
CASSQVEGLGNQPQHF
>NA|TRBJ2-2|NA|TRBV18
TGTGCCAGCTCACCACCTTCCAGCACCGGGGAGCTGTTTTTT
CASSPPSSTGELFF
>TRBD2|TRBJ2-5|NA|TRBV7-9
TGTGCCAGCAGCTCTAGGACTAGCGGAGCCCAAGAGACCCAGTACTTC
CASSSRTSGAQETQYF
>TRBD1|TRBJ1-2|NA|TRBV5-4
TGTGCCAGCAGCTTGGAAGGGGACAGCCGCCTTTTGCATGGCTACACCTTC
CASSLEGDSRLLHGYTF
>NA|TRBJ2-3|NA|TRBV2
TGTGCCAGCCATGGCGGCCTTTCCACAGATACGCAGTATTTT
CASHGGLSTDTQYF
>NA|TRBJ1-2|NA|TRBV7-2
TGTGCCAGCAGCTTGGGGGGACTGAACTATGGCTACACCTTC
CASSLGGLNYGYTF
>NA|TRBJ1-4|once|TRBV7-2
TGTGCCAGCAGCTTTGGGCAAGGCGAAAAACTGTTTTTT
CASSFGQGEKLFF
>TRBD1|TRBJ2-7|NA|TRBV7-8
TGTGCCAGCAGCTCCCGGGACAGGGAGGGGGACGAGCAGTACTTC
CASSSRDREGDEQYF
>TRBD1|TRBJ2-2|NA|TRBV6-5
TGTGCCAGCAGCTCGGACAGGGCCGGGGAGCTGTTTTTT
CASSSDRAGELFF
>TRBD1|TRBJ2-3|once|TRBV3-1/TRBV3-2
TGTGCCAGCAGCCAAGCATTCGGACAGGGGGTTCCAGATACGCAGTATTTT
CASSQAFGQGVPDTQYF
>NA|TRBJ1-5|NA|TRBV4-1
TGCGCCAGCAGCCAAGAGGAGGGTATTCAGCCCCAGCATTTT
CASSQEEGIQPQHF
>NA|TRBJ2-2|few|TRBV7-2
TGTGCCAGCAGCTTAGTGTCAGATGGGGAGCTGTTTTTT
CASSLVSDGELFF
>TRBD2|TRBJ2-2|NA|TRBV3-1/TRBV3-2
TGTGCCAGCAGTATTCTAGCGGGGGGAAACACCGGGGAGCTGTTTTTT
CASSILAGGNTGELFF
>NA|TRBJ1-4|NA|TRBV5-1
TGCGCCAGCAGCTTGGTTGGGCCATATAATGAAAAACTGTTTTTT
CASSLVGPYNEKLFF
>NA|TRBJ1-2|once|TRBV27
TGTGCCAGCAGCCTAGGAGGGCGGGGGTCCGACTATGGCTACACCTTC
CASSLGGRGSDYGYTF
>TRBD2|TRBJ2-3|NA|TRBV7-2
TGTGCCAGCCGAGCCCCGCTAGCGGAAGTGAGTACGCAGTATTTT
CASRAPLAEVSTQYF
>NA|TRBJ2-1|NA|TRBV29-1
TGCAGCGTTGAAGTTTCAGGGTATGAGCAGTTCTTC
CSVEVSGYEQFF
>NA|TRBJ1-5|NA|TRBV5-1
TGCGCCAGCAGCTTGGACAGAAATCAGCCCCAGCATTTT
CASSLDRNQPQHF
>NA|TRBJ2-2|NA|TRBV7-9
TGTGCCAGCAGCTTAACTACAGGGCCGAACACCGGGGAGCTGTTTTTT
CASSLTTGPNTGELFF
>NA|TRBJ1-1|once|TRBV4-1
TGCGCCAGCAGCCAAGCCCAAGGGGGGGCTGAAGCTTTCTTT
CASSQAQGGAEAFF
>NA|TRBJ1-6|NA|TRBV3-1/TRBV3-2
TGTGCCAGCAGCCAAGAGGGGGGGTGGTCTTCACCCCTCCACTTT
CASSQEGGWSSPLHF
>TRBD2|TRBJ2-7|few|TRBV7-9
TGTGCCAGCAGCCAGTTCACAGCGGGGGGCACCTACGAGCAGTACTTC
CASSQFTAGGTYEQYF
>NA|TRBJ1-2|NA|TRBV18
TGTGCCAGCTCATTCCTGGCCAGTGGGGCAGAATATGGCTACACCTTC
CASSFLASGAEYGYTF
>NA|TRBJ1-3|NA|TRBV12-3/TRBV12-4
TGTGCCACCAGAAGGGGGAGTAACACCATATATTTT
CATRRGSNTIYF
>TRBD1|TRBJ2-7|NA|TRBV6-2/TRBV6-3
TGTGCCAGCAGTTCTCCCGCCCACAGGGGGCGAGACTCCTACGAGCAGTACTTC
CASSSPAHRGRDSYEQYF